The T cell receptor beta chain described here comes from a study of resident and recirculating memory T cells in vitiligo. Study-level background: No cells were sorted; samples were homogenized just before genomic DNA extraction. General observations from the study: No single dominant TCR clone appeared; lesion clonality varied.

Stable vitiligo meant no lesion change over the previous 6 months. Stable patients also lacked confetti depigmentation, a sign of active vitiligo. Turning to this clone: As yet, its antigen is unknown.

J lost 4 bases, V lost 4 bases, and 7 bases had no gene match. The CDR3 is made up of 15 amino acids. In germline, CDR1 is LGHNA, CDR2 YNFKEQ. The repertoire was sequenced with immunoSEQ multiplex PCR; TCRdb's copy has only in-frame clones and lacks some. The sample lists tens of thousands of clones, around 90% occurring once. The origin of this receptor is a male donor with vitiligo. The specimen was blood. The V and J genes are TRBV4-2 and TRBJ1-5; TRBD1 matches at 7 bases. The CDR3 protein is CASSPTGQVNQPQHF. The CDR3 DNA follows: TGTGCCAGCAGCCCCACTGGACAGGTTAATCAGCCCCAGCATTTT.